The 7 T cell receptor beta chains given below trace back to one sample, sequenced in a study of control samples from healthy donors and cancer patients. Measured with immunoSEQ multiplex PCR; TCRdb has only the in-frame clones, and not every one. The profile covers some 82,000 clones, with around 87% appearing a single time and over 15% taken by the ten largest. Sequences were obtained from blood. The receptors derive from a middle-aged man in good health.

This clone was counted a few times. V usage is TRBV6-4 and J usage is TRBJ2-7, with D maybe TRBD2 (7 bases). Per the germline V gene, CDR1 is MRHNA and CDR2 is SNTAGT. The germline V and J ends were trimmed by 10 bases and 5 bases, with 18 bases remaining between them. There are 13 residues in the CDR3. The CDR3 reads CATRGANTDEQYV. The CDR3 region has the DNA TGTGCCACCCGGGGGGCCAACACGGACGAGCAGTACGTC.

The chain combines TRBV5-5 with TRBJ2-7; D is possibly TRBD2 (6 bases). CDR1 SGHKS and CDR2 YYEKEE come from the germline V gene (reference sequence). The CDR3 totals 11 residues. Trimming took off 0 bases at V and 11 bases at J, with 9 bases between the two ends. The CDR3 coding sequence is TGTGCCAGCAGCTTGGACGGGAGAGAGTACTTC. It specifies CASSLDGREYF.

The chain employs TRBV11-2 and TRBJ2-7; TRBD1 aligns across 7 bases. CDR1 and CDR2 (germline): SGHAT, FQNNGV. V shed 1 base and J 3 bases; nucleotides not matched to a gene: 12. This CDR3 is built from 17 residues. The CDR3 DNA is TGTGCCAGCAGCTTAGGATCCGGGACAGAAGTAAACTACGAGCAGTACTTC. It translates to CASSLGSGTEVNYEQYF.

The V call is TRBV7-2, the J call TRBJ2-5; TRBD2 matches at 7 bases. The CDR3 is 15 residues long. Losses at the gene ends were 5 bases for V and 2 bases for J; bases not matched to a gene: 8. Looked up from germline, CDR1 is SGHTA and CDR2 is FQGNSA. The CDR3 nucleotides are TGTGCCAGCAGCCGCGCGCTAGCGGAACAAGAGACCCAGTACTTC. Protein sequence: CASSRALAEQETQYF.

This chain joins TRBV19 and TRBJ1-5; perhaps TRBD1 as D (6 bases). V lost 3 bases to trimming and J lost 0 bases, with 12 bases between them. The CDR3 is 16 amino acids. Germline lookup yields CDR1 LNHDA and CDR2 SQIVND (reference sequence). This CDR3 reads CASSITGILSNQPQHF. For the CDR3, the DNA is TGTGCCAGTAGTATCACAGGGATCCTTAGCAATCAGCCCCAGCATTTT.

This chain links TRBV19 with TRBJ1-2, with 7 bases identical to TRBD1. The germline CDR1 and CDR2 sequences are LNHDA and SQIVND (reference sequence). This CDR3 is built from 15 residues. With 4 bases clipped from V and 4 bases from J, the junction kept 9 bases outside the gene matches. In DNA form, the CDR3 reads TGTGCCAGTAGTAACGACAGGGTCGCGATCTATGGCTACACCTTC. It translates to CASSNDRVAIYGYTF.

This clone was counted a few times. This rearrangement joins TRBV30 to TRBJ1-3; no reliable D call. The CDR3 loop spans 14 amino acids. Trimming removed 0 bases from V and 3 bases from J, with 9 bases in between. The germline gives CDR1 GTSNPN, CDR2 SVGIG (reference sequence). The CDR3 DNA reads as TGTGCCTGGAGTGTAAAGTCTTTTGGAAACACCATATATTTT. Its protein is CAWSVKSFGNTIYF.